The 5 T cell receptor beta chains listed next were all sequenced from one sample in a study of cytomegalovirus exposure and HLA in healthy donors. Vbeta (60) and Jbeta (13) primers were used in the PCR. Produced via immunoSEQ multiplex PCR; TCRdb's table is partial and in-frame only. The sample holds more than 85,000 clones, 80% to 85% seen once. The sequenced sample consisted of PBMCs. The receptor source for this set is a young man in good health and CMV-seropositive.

In DNA, the CDR3 is TGTGCCAGCACTCAAGCGGGACAGGGGCAGTTCTTC. Translating gives CASTQAGQGQFF. This rearrangement joins TRBV6-4 to TRBJ2-1; 9 bases agree with TRBD1. This CDR3 spans 12 amino acids. J was trimmed by 12 bases and V by 7 bases; bases with no gene match: 7. Germline assignment: CDR1 MRHNA and CDR2 SNTAGT.

The CDR3: CASSVAGGGTYNEQFF. The CDR3 DNA follows: TGTGCCAGCAGCGTAGCTGGCGGGGGGACCTACAATGAGCAGTTCTTC. The V call is TRBV9, the J call TRBJ2-1; 8 nucleotides match TRBD2. From germline, CDR1 is SGDLS and CDR2 YYNGEE. The CDR3 contains 16 residues. V was clipped by 0 bases and J by 2 bases; unmatched bases: 4. Complete variable domain (other parts from reference TRBV9 and TRBJ2-1): DSGVTQTPKHLITATGQRVTLRCSPRSGDLSVYWYQQSLDQGLQFLIQYYNGEERAKGNILERFSAQQFPDLHSELNLSSLELGDSALYFCASSVAGGGTYNEQFFGPGTRLTVL.

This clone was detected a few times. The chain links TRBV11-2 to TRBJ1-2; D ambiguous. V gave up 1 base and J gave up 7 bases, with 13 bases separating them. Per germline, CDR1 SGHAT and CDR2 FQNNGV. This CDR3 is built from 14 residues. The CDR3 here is CASSLVSGVGGYTF. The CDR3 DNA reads TGTGCCAGCAGCTTAGTTTCCGGGGTGGGTGGCTACACCTTC.

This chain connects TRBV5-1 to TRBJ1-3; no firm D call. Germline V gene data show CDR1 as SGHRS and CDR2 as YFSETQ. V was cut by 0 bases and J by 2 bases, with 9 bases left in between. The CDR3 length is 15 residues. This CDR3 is CASSLGSVTGNTIYF. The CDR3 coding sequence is TGCGCCAGCAGCTTGGGAAGCGTAACTGGAAACACCATATATTTT.

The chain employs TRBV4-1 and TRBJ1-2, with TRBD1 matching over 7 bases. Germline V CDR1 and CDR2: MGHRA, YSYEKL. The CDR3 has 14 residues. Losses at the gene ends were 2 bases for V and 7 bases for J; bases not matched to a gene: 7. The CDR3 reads CASSQSPGGSGYTF. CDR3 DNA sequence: TGCGCCAGCAGCCAAAGTCCAGGGGGGTCTGGCTACACCTTC.